This is a list of T cell receptor beta chains from one sample in a study of T cell responses to AZD1222 COVID-19 vaccine. Repertoires were generated with immunoSEQ multiplex PCR, while TCRdb's copy carries only in-frame clones and drops some. The sample includes 150,000 or so clones, about 90% of them seen just once. The specimen comprised peripheral blood, sampled 28 days after the second AZD1222 dose. These receptors all come from an adult who received the AZD1222 COVID-19 vaccine. The CDR3 runs from the conserved cysteine through the conserved F or W. Each record gives: J gene, D gene, clone size, V gene, CDR3 protein, CDR3 DNA. The D gene is left open where the match is weak. A row's size may be missing; if present it is once, few, many or a size class.

J gene: TRBJ2-1
D gene: NA
clone size: few
V gene: TRBV5-4
CDR3 protein: CASSQGIYNEQFF
CDR3 DNA: TGTGCCAGCAGCCAGGGAATCTACAATGAGCAGTTCTTC

J gene: TRBJ1-5
D gene: NA
clone size: NA
V gene: TRBV2
CDR3 protein: CASSGGWGNQPQHF
CDR3 DNA: TGTGCCAGCAGTGGGGGCTGGGGCAATCAGCCCCAGCATTTT

J gene: TRBJ1-2
D gene: NA
clone size: once
V gene: TRBV27
CDR3 protein: CASTPDRNYGYTF
CDR3 DNA: TGTGCCAGCACCCCCGACAGGAACTATGGCTACACCTTC

J gene: TRBJ1-4
D gene: NA
clone size: NA
V gene: TRBV5-4
CDR3 protein: CASSIGGATNEKLFF
CDR3 DNA: TGTGCCAGCAGCATCGGTGGGGCAACTAATGAAAAACTGTTTTTT

J gene: TRBJ2-2
D gene: NA
clone size: NA
V gene: TRBV5-1
CDR3 protein: CASSLDGENTGELFF
CDR3 DNA: TGCGCCAGCAGCTTGGACGGAGAGAACACCGGGGAGCTGTTTTTT

J gene: TRBJ2-2
D gene: NA
clone size: NA
V gene: TRBV7-2
CDR3 protein: CASRRRASNVGELFF
CDR3 DNA: TGTGCCAGCAGGCGCCGGGCCTCGAATGTTGGGGAGCTGTTTTTT

J gene: TRBJ2-1
D gene: NA
clone size: NA
V gene: TRBV30
CDR3 protein: CAWSRSDEQFF
CDR3 DNA: TGTGCCTGGAGCAGGTCTGATGAGCAGTTCTTC

J gene: TRBJ1-1
D gene: TRBD1
clone size: NA
V gene: TRBV5-1
CDR3 protein: CASSRGQGGIEAFF
CDR3 DNA: TGCGCCAGCAGCAGGGGACAGGGAGGAATTGAAGCTTTCTTT

J gene: TRBJ2-7
D gene: NA
clone size: NA
V gene: TRBV3-1/TRBV3-2
CDR3 protein: CASSSRNEQYF
CDR3 DNA: TGTGCCAGCAGCTCCCGGAACGAGCAGTACTTC

J gene: TRBJ1-1
D gene: NA
clone size: NA
V gene: TRBV11-2
CDR3 protein: CASSFAGGLMNTEAFF
CDR3 DNA: TGTGCCAGCAGCTTCGCTGGCGGCCTTATGAACACTGAAGCTTTCTTT

J gene: TRBJ1-2
D gene: NA
clone size: NA
V gene: TRBV19
CDR3 protein: CASSKPPPDYGYTF
CDR3 DNA: TGTGCCAGTAGTAAGCCCCCCCCGGACTATGGCTACACCTTC

J gene: TRBJ2-7
D gene: NA
clone size: NA
V gene: TRBV10-3
CDR3 protein: CAISKTGEQYF
CDR3 DNA: TGTGCCATCAGTAAGACGGGCGAGCAGTACTTC

J gene: TRBJ2-2
D gene: TRBD2
clone size: NA
V gene: TRBV16
CDR3 protein: CASSPQGAGARTGELFF
CDR3 DNA: TGTGCCAGCAGCCCCCAGGGAGCGGGAGCACGCACCGGGGAGCTGTTTTTT

J gene: TRBJ2-1
D gene: NA
clone size: NA
V gene: TRBV2
CDR3 protein: CASRVAASSYNEQFF
CDR3 DNA: TGTGCCAGCAGAGTAGCGGCGAGCTCCTACAATGAGCAGTTCTTC

J gene: TRBJ2-7
D gene: NA
clone size: few
V gene: TRBV19
CDR3 protein: CASSIALSYEQYF
CDR3 DNA: TGTGCCAGTAGTATCGCACTCTCCTACGAGCAGTACTTC

J gene: TRBJ1-1
D gene: NA
clone size: NA
V gene: TRBV30
CDR3 protein: CAWSPLSAMNTEAFF
CDR3 DNA: TGTGCCTGGAGCCCCCTGTCGGCGATGAACACTGAAGCTTTCTTT

J gene: TRBJ2-3
D gene: NA
clone size: NA
V gene: TRBV3-1/TRBV3-2
CDR3 protein: CASSPRGELRTDTQYF
CDR3 DNA: TGTGCCAGCAGCCCCCGTGGGGAGCTACGCACAGATACGCAGTATTTT

J gene: TRBJ2-5
D gene: TRBD1
clone size: NA
V gene: TRBV6-5
CDR3 protein: CASRRRDRNQETQYF
CDR3 DNA: TGTGCCAGCCGGCGCCGGGACAGAAACCAAGAGACCCAGTACTTC

J gene: TRBJ2-3
D gene: NA
clone size: NA
V gene: TRBV5-1
CDR3 protein: CASSLRVLTDTQYF
CDR3 DNA: TGCGCCAGCAGCTTAAGAGTACTCACAGATACGCAGTATTTT

J gene: TRBJ2-5
D gene: NA
clone size: NA
V gene: TRBV7-2
CDR3 protein: CASSLVGRRTRGTQYF
CDR3 DNA: TGTGCCAGCAGCTTAGTCGGCAGACGGACCCGGGGCACCCAGTACTTC

J gene: TRBJ1-3
D gene: TRBD1
clone size: NA
V gene: TRBV9
CDR3 protein: CASSPRGTEENTIYF
CDR3 DNA: TGTGCCAGCAGCCCCCGTGGGACAGAGGAAAACACCATATATTTT

J gene: TRBJ2-3
D gene: NA
clone size: NA
V gene: TRBV18
CDR3 protein: CASSPRNTDTQYF
CDR3 DNA: TGTGCCAGCTCACCACGTAACACAGATACGCAGTATTTT

J gene: TRBJ2-3
D gene: NA
clone size: NA
V gene: TRBV7-2
CDR3 protein: CASSLERTDTQYF
CDR3 DNA: TGTGCCAGCAGCTTAGAGCGGACCGATACGCAGTATTTT

J gene: TRBJ1-2
D gene: TRBD1
clone size: NA
V gene: TRBV5-5
CDR3 protein: CASSIGQGLNYGYTF
CDR3 DNA: TGTGCCAGCAGCATAGGACAGGGGCTTAACTATGGCTACACCTTC

J gene: TRBJ2-3
D gene: NA
clone size: NA
V gene: TRBV6-2/TRBV6-3
CDR3 protein: CASSYRAVPTGTDTQYF
CDR3 DNA: TGTGCCAGCAGTTATAGGGCAGTTCCGACCGGCACAGATACGCAGTATTTT

J gene: TRBJ1-6
D gene: NA
clone size: once
V gene: TRBV9
CDR3 protein: CASSAYNSPLHF
CDR3 DNA: TGTGCCAGCAGCGCTTATAATTCACCCCTCCACTTT

J gene: TRBJ2-1
D gene: NA
clone size: NA
V gene: TRBV6-1
CDR3 protein: CASSEDGGHYYNEQFF
CDR3 DNA: TGTGCCAGCAGTGAAGACGGGGGGCACTACTACAATGAGCAGTTCTTC